This T cell receptor (beta chain) appears in the sequencing data of a study of blood T cell repertoires in COVID-19. V lost 4 bases to trimming and J lost 6 bases; unmatched junction nucleotides: 4. The CDR3 loop spans 15 amino acids. CDR1 is ENHRY and CDR2 is SYGVKD in the germline V gene. Data came from immunoSEQ multiplex PCR; TCRdb stores just in-frame clones and leaves some out. Of some 460,000 clones detected, 70% to 90% appear once; the ten largest clones hold just under 2%. The sample comprised PBMCs or T cells enriched from blood (not recorded which). The chain combines TRBV10-3 with TRBJ1-3; 12 nucleotides match TRBD1. The TCR was taken from a woman aged 18-30 years with acute COVID-19. The CDR3 nucleotides are TGTGCCATCAGTGTCGGGACAGGGGGCCCAAACACCATATATTTT. It encodes CAISVGTGGPNTIYF.